Following are 30 T cell receptor beta chains from one sample sequenced in a study of regulatory T cells in long-lasting Graves disease. Combining iRepertoire HTBI primers with Arm-PCR of CDR3 regions, the authors built TCR beta libraries. MiXCR, applied by TCRdb to the multiplex PCR reads, yields one record per CDR3 protein. The sample carries about 470,000 distinct CDR3 sequences, roughly 17% recorded once. Documented time point: newly diagnosed GD, antithyroid drugs for less than 3 months. The TCR library was made from RNA that had been extracted from PBMCs in TRIzol. In addition, the sample was reused for a study of T cells in Graves' hyperthyroidism and ophthalmopathy.

The sample consisted of peripheral blood mononuclear cells (PBMCs), taken at new diagnosis, from a patient treated with antithyroid drugs. Receptor source: a man in his forties or fifties with Graves disease.

V usage is TRBV7-9 and J usage is TRBJ1-1; 7 bases fit TRBD1. CDR3 length equals 14 residues. Trimming at V came to 5 bases and at J to 8 bases, leaving 11 bases not matched to a gene. From germline, CDR1 is SEHNR and CDR2 FQNEAQ (reference sequence). The CDR3 region is CASSTEGQLPEAFF. Here the CDR3 DNA reads TGTGCCAGCAGCACAGAGGGACAGCTCCCCGAAGCTTTCTTT. The full variable domain, in which reference TRBV7-9 and TRBJ1-1 provide the parts outside the CDR3, is DTGVSQNPRHKITKRGQNVTFRCDPISEHNRLYWYRQTLGQGPEFLTYFQNEAQLEKSRLLSDRFSAERPKGSFSTLEIQRTEQGDSAMYLCASSTEGQLPEAFFGQGTRLTVV.

This chain connects TRBV6-5 to TRBJ1-4, with D unresolved. V was clipped by 2 bases and J by 8 bases, with 18 bases between them. Germline CDR1 is MNHEY and CDR2 is SVGAGI. The CDR3 covers 16 residues. CDR3 protein: CASSYEPQVPGEKLFF. In DNA, the CDR3 is TGTGCCAGCAGTTACGAGCCCCAAGTCCCCGGGGAAAAACTGTTTTTT.

This clonotype was counted many times. The chain uses TRBV7-3 and TRBJ2-2; 9 nucleotides match TRBD2. CDR3 length: 16 residues. V dropped 6 bases and J dropped 5; count of bases not matched to a gene: 10. Germline assignment: CDR1 SGHTA and CDR2 FQGTGA. This chain's CDR3 is CASSTISGRRTGELFF. The CDR3 bases are TGTGCCAGCAGTACCATTAGCGGGAGAAGAACCGGGGAGCTGTTTTTT.

The sample holds many counts of this clonotype. V gene TRBV3-1 combines with J gene TRBJ2-1; 11 nucleotides align to TRBD2. Germline V CDR1 and CDR2: LGHDT, YNNKEL (reference sequence). The CDR3 is 15 amino acids. J was trimmed by 13 bases and V by 1 base; bases with no gene match: 9. The CDR3 nucleotides are TGTGCCAGCAGCCAAGGTTCCGTAGCGGGAGGGACACAGTTCTTC. Residues: CASSQGSVAGGTQFF.

This clonotype was observed at least ten times. The V and J genes are TRBV12-3 or TRBV12-4 and TRBJ1-2, with 10 bases lining up with TRBD1. The V and J ends lost 6 bases and 8 bases, in that order; junction bases with no gene match: 9. The CDR3 is 14 amino acids. The CDR3 region has the DNA TGTGCCAGCAGCCGCGACAGGGGGCGTTTGGGCTACACCTTC. Its protein is CASSRDRGRLGYTF.

Only a few counts were recorded for this clonotype. The chain is built from TRBV9 and TRBJ2-1, with D possibly being TRBD2 (5 bases). Trimming took off 3 bases at V and 3 bases at J, with 10 bases between the two ends. Germline CDR1 and CDR2: SGDLS and YYNGEE. This CDR3 is 14 amino acids long. As DNA, the CDR3 is TGTGCCAGCAGCGCCTTAGCGTACTACAATGAGCAGTTCTTC. It specifies CASSALAYYNEQFF.

Details on this clonotype: This sequence may be a read error, since a much larger clone differs from it by one base. V and J are TRBV28 and TRBJ2-7; 8 bases are shared with TRBD1. The CDR3 sequence is 15 residues long. Unmatched junction bases numbered 9, after V lost 2 bases and J lost 6 bases. CDR1 and CDR2 from the germline V gene are MDHEN and SYDVKM. The CDR3 DNA reads TGTGCCAGCAGTTTAACGGCGGACAGGGTACGCGAGCAGTACTTC. It translates to CASSLTADRVREQYF.

Points on this clonotype: A much larger clone sits a single nucleotide away, making a read error possible. This chain links TRBV2 with TRBJ2-1, with D possibly matching TRBD1 (6 bases). The germline gives CDR1 SNHLY, CDR2 FYNNEI. The CDR3 covers 14 residues. The CDR3 spells CASSDRTAYNDQFF. Written as DNA, the CDR3 is TGTGCCAGCAGTGACAGGACAGCATACAATGATCAGTTCTTC.

With regard to this clonotype: One base away lies a much larger clone, so this may be a sequencing read error. In this CDR3 the conserved last residue, phenylalanine or tryptophan, is missing, so a read error is likely. The chain recombines TRBV28 with TRBJ2-7; TRBD2 might be the D (5 bases). Germline loops: CDR1 MDHEN, CDR2 SYDVKM. Between the trimmed V and J ends, which lost 6 bases and 5 bases, there was a span of 14 bases. The CDR3 is 13 residues long. The CDR3 protein is CASREDELDEQYL. The CDR3 DNA sequence: TGTGCCAGCAGGGAGGACGAGCTTGACGAGCAGTACCTC.

Comment on this clonotype: With a much larger clone just one base away, this may be a read error. The chain is built from TRBV12-3 or TRBV12-4 and TRBJ2-2; possible D gene TRBD2, 6 bases. This CDR3 is 14 amino acids long. V was trimmed by 5 bases and J by 6 bases, leaving 13 bases between them. The CDR3 DNA is TGTGCCAGCAGTCCCACGCGGGACTCCGGGGAGCTGTTTTTT. This sequence encodes CASSPTRDSGELFF.

This clonotype was seen ten or more times. V usage is TRBV3-1 and J usage is TRBJ2-4; D may correspond to TRBD1 or TRBD2 (6 bases each). This CDR3 is built from 16 residues. The germline gives CDR1 LGHDT, CDR2 YNNKEL (reference sequence). Trimming left V 2 bases short and J 0 bases short, with 11 bases between. CDR3 sequence: CASSQTGAVAKNIQYF. The CDR3, as DNA: TGTGCCAGCAGCCAAACGGGGGCTGTAGCCAAAAACATTCAGTACTTC.

This clonotype was observed a handful of times. Given a much more abundant clone one base away, this may be a read error. The chain carries TRBV20-1 and TRBJ2-4; 8 nucleotides match TRBD2. The CDR3 is 16 residues long. The germline CDR1 and CDR2 sequences are DFQATT and SNEGSKA (reference sequence). J was trimmed by 13 bases and V by 3 bases; bases with no gene match: 20. The CDR3: CSASPVSGASYNEQYF. CDR3 DNA sequence: TGCAGTGCTAGTCCTGTTAGCGGGGCCTCCTACAATGAGCAGTACTTC.

This clonotype has ten or more counts. The genes are TRBV7-3 and TRBJ1-2; 9 bases fit TRBD1. Germline V gives CDR1 SGHTA, CDR2 FQGTGA. After removal of 4 bases from V and 8 bases from J, the junction contained 20 bases not matched to a gene. This CDR3 spans 18 amino acids. CDR3 DNA sequence: TGTGCCAGCAGCTCCGGAGTAGGTGGACAGGGGTTGATGATCGGCTACACCTTC. Its protein product is CASSSGVGGQGLMIGYTF.

This clonotype was seen a handful of times. J is TRBJ2-3 and V is TRBV29-1; TRBD1 is a possible D gene (5 bases). The CDR3 spans 15 residues. The germline V and J ends were trimmed by 5 bases and 1 base, with 16 bases remaining between them. From germline, CDR1 is SQVTM and CDR2 ANQGSEA. CDR3 region: CSVPPRGSGTDTQYF. The CDR3, as DNA: TGCAGCGTTCCACCTAGGGGTTCAGGCACAGATACGCAGTATTTT.

This clonotype has a count of ten or more. The rearrangement uses TRBV20-1 and TRBJ2-5; 10 nucleotides align to TRBD1. CDR3 size: 14 residues. From germline, CDR1 is DFQATT and CDR2 SNEGSKA (reference sequence). The V segment lost 4 bases and the J segment 1 base; nucleotides outside the gene matches: 3. CDR3 bases: TGCAGTGCTAACCGGGACAGGGGCCAAGAGACCCAGTACTTC. This sequence encodes CSANRDRGQETQYF.

The chain employs TRBV2 and TRBJ2-4; 10 nucleotides align to TRBD2. The CDR3 spans 18 residues. Germline trimming cut 4 bases from V and 1 base from J; bases unmatched to any gene: 10. Germline loops: CDR1 SNHLY, CDR2 FYNNEI. The CDR3 DNA is TGTGCCAGCAGTGTAAGAGGAGCGGGAGGGCCGGCCAAAAACATTCAGTACTTC. Encoded protein: CASSVRGAGGPAKNIQYF.

Many counts were recorded for this clonotype. The V call is TRBV24-1, the J call TRBJ2-7; D is undetermined. The CDR3 contains 12 residues. Trimming shortened V by 3 bases and J by 7 bases, and 9 bases separated the two germline ends. The germline V gene has CDR1 KGHDR and CDR2 SFDVKD. CDR3 in amino acids: CATSDLGREQYF. The CDR3 DNA follows: TGTGCCACCAGTGATCTAGGGCGGGAGCAGTACTTC.

The V gene is TRBV6-2 or TRBV6-3, the J gene TRBJ1-4; D is uncertain. This CDR3 region has 12 residues. Germline V gives CDR1 MNHEY, CDR2 SVGEGT. The V and J ends lost 2 bases and 4 bases respectively, with 2 bases between them. The CDR3 reads CASSYLNEKLFF. The CDR3 DNA reads as TGTGCCAGCAGTTACCTTAATGAAAAACTGTTTTTT.

V usage is TRBV5-1 and J usage is TRBJ1-2, with D unresolved. Between the trimmed V and J ends, which lost 1 base and 4 bases, there was a span of 8 bases. Germline lookup yields CDR1 SGHRS and CDR2 YFSETQ. The CDR3 consists of 13 residues. CDR3 sequence reads: CASSLWAGYGYTF. In DNA, the CDR3 is TGCGCCAGCAGCTTGTGGGCAGGCTATGGCTACACCTTC.

In its sample, this clonotype was seen many times. The gene calls are TRBV24-1 and TRBJ2-2; D might be TRBD1 (6 bases). The V end was cut by 3 bases, the J end by 1 base, with 14 bases between. Germline-derived CDR1 and CDR2 are KGHDR and SFDVKD. CDR3 length equals 17 residues. The CDR3 spells CATSDGSGTRNTGELFF. CDR3 sequence (DNA): TGTGCCACCAGTGATGGCTCCGGGACAAGGAACACCGGGGAGCTGTTTTTT.

V usage is TRBV27 and J usage is TRBJ1-5, with a weak D call TRBD1 (5 bases). Trimming cost V 3 bases and J 6 bases, with 12 bases left between them. The CDR3 sequence is 14 residues long. Looked up from germline, CDR1 is MNHEY and CDR2 is SMNVEV (reference sequence). The CDR3 region is CASSLPGTGQPQHF. CDR3 DNA: TGTGCCAGCAGTTTGCCAGGGACGGGTCAGCCCCAGCATTTT.

The rearrangement uses TRBV5-1 and TRBJ2-3, with 8 bases aligning to TRBD2. The CDR3 sequence is 17 residues long. The V gene end was trimmed by 4 bases and the J gene end by 3 bases; junction bases not matched to a gene: 13. Germline CDR1 SGHRS, CDR2 YFSETQ. CDR3 nucleotides: TGCGCCAGCAGCCCCCCTTTGGGAGCGGGAGTGACAGATACGCAGTATTTT. The encoded protein is CASSPPLGAGVTDTQYF.

This clonotype was counted at least ten times. The chain employs TRBV11-3 and TRBJ2-3; D unclear. V lost 3 bases to trimming and J lost 4 bases, with 5 bases between them. The CDR3 totals 12 residues. CDR1 is SGHNT, CDR2 YENEEA, per germline. CDR3 bases: TGTGCCAGCAGCTTTGAGGCAGATACGCAGTATTTT. Residues: CASSFEADTQYF.

This clonotype has ten or more counts. One end of the junction is discordant with germline, which a read error may explain. The V call is TRBV5-1, the J call TRBJ2-4; D possibly uses TRBD1 or TRBD2 (5 bases each). The CDR3 is 13 residues long. The germline V gene encodes CDR1 SGHRS and CDR2 YFSETQ. The DNA for the CDR3 is TGCGCCAGCAGCGCCTACAGTGAGGGGCGAAGGAACTTT. Amino acid sequence: CASSAYSEGRRNF.

This clonotype was detected ten times or more. The gene calls are TRBV30 and TRBJ1-1; D is possibly TRBD1 (5 bases). Trimming cost V 5 bases and J 4 bases, with 11 bases left between them. The CDR3 sequence is 12 residues long. From germline, CDR1 is GTSNPN and CDR2 SVGIG (reference sequence). Here the CDR3 DNA reads TGTGCCTGGGGCAGGGAGGCCACTGAAGCTTTCTTT. Encoded protein: CAWGREATEAFF.

There are many counts of this clonotype. The V gene is TRBV6-2 or TRBV6-3, the J gene TRBJ2-3, with 7 bases identical to TRBD2. Trimming took 2 bases from V and 1 from J; bases not matched to a gene: 3. The CDR3 is made up of 15 amino acids. Germline V gene sequence: CDR1 MNHEY, CDR2 SVGEGT. The CDR3 here is CASSYRAGGTDTQYF. For the CDR3, the DNA is TGTGCCAGCAGTTACAGGGCGGGGGGCACAGATACGCAGTATTTT.

This clonotype was detected a few times. The chain couples TRBV4-1 to TRBJ2-6; D possibly corresponds to TRBD2 (5 bases). CDR1 and CDR2 from the germline V gene are MGHRA and YSYEKL. This CDR3 spans 18 amino acids. Trimming left V 0 bases short and J 0 bases short, with 12 bases between. The CDR3 sequence: CASSQDFGDHSGANVLTF. The CDR3 nucleotides are TGCGCCAGCAGCCAAGATTTCGGGGATCACTCTGGGGCCAACGTCCTGACTTTC.

The chain uses TRBV10-3 and TRBJ2-5; D may be TRBD1 (7 bases). In germline, CDR1 is ENHRY, CDR2 SYGVKD. V was clipped by 4 bases and J by 2 bases, with 20 bases between them. There are 17 residues in the CDR3. The CDR3 region has the DNA TGTGCCATCAGTGCTTCTACCACGGCGGGACAGCAAGAGACCCAGTACTTC. It specifies CAISASTTAGQQETQYF.

This clonotype showed up just a few times. V usage is TRBV6-1 and J usage is TRBJ1-2, with unresolved D. Germline CDR1 MNHNS, CDR2 SASEGT. CDR3 length: 13 residues. V lost 6 bases and J lost 9, with 17 bases in between. CDR3 bases: TGTGCCAGCAGACAAGACATGGATAGGAGCTACACCTTC. This encodes CASRQDMDRSYTF.

In its sample, this clonotype was seen a few times. The V and J genes are TRBV7-9 and TRBJ2-7; D may be TRBD1 (6 bases). Trimming pared 3 bases from V and 7 bases from J, leaving 16 bases between. CDR3 length: 14 residues. The germline V gene encodes CDR1 SEHNR and CDR2 FQNEAQ (reference sequence). CDR3 nucleotides: TGTGCCAGCAGCTTGACAGGTCCAGCGGAGGAGCAGTACTTC. Protein: CASSLTGPAEEQYF.